This TCR beta chain is from a study of CD8 T cells in Susac syndrome. This CDR3 has 13 residues. Germline V gene lookup returns CDR1 SGHNT and CDR2 YYREEE (reference sequence). J gave up 5 bases and V 5 bases, and 5 bases lay outside the gene matches. After extraction with the RNeasy kit, about 0.5 to 1 ug of the RNA was reverse transcribed using random hexamers. Using its own MiXCR run on the immunoSEQ multiplex PCR reads, TCRdb lists one record per CDR3 protein. The table lists a few hundred thousand distinct CDR3 sequences, 95% of them singletons. The chain is built from TRBV5-4 and TRBJ2-7, with 9 positions matching TRBD1. The source material was CD4+ T cells from PBMCs. The receptor was isolated from a human donor with multiple sclerosis. CDR3 amino acids: CASSWDRADEQYF. In nucleotides, the CDR3 is TGTGCCAGCAGTTGGGACAGGGCCGACGAGCAGTACTTC.